The text below deals with one T cell receptor beta chain. Its antigen is undetermined. This CDR3 comprises 10 residues. Germline-derived CDR1 and CDR2 are DFQATT and SNEGSKA (reference sequence). Trimming cost V 5 bases and J 1 base, with 2 bases left between them. This specimen comes from a study of T cell responses to AZD1222 COVID-19 vaccine. General study findings and limits: Sampling captured repertoires only after the peak T cell response. Spike-specific TCR depth and breadth grew after two AZD1222 doses.

Clones were sequenced by immunoSEQ multiplex PCR, and TCRdb holds only the in-frame ones, with some missing. This sample has over 100,000 clones, with roughly 86% found just once. The chain has TRBV20-1 and TRBJ1-1; D is undetermined. This clonotype was obtained from an adult in good health. The sample consisted of peripheral blood, taken on day 0 of AZD1222 vaccination. The CDR3 DNA sequence: TGCAGTGCTTCGAACACTGAAGCTTTCTTT. Protein sequence: CSASNTEAFF.